The following is a T cell receptor beta chain sequence with its context. The data were taken from a study of blood T cell repertoires in COVID-19. About the research overall: Acute and convalescent COVID-19 samples came from the United States, Italy and Spain. PBMCs, B-cell-depleted T cells, or T cells provided the cDNA or gDNA that made up the material.

As handled by the study authors: Amplifying reference gene primers gave estimates of nucleated cell counts. Profiling relied on immunoSEQ multiplex PCR, and the TCRdb table lists in-frame clones only, not all of them. The V and J calls and clone size are taken from that table; D and trimming were inferred from the DNA. This table holds approximately 150,000 clones, less than 90% found once. Trimming stripped 0 bases from V and 6 bases from J, with 8 bases between. The CDR3 is 14 amino acids. CDR1 is SGHTA, CDR2 FQGNSA, per germline. This receptor was obtained from a woman in her seventies with acute or convalescent COVID-19. The specimen sequenced was peripheral blood. The chain employs TRBV7-2 and TRBJ2-2; D might be TRBD1 (5 bases). The CDR3 DNA is TGTGCCAGCAGCTTAGCAAGGGGCGCCGGGGAGCTGTTTTTT. Translated, it gives CASSLARGAGELFF. The full variable domain, in which reference TRBV7-2 and TRBJ2-2 provide the parts outside the CDR3, is GAGVSQSPSNKVTEKGKDVELRCDPISGHTALYWYRQSLGQGLEFLIYFQGNSAPDKSGLPSDRFSAERTGGSVSTLTIQRTQQEDSAVYLCASSLARGAGELFFGEGSRLTVL.